These 22 T cell receptor beta chains came from one sample sequenced in a study of shared clonotypes between healthy human individuals. The naive CD8 population came from CD45RO-negative cells selected for CCR7, without terminally differentiated effector memory CD45RA+ cells. Clones were read by immunoSEQ multiplex PCR, and TCRdb kept only the in-frame ones, dropping some. The sample has about 600,000 clones; 95% to 98% are singletons. The specimen sequenced was naive CD8+ T cells sorted from blood. The receptors stem from a man aged 25 to 45 in good health.

This sequence joins TRBV14 and TRBJ2-1; TRBD1 aligns across 11 bases. This CDR3 region has 14 residues. Germline values: CDR1 SGHDN, CDR2 FVKESK. The V segment lost 4 bases and the J segment 7 bases; nucleotides outside the gene matches: 3. The CDR3 loop is CASSLGQGGNEQFF. For the CDR3, the DNA is TGTGCCAGCAGCCTGGGACAGGGGGGTAATGAGCAGTTCTTC.

The chain is built from TRBV27 and TRBJ2-3; 8 nucleotides match TRBD2. The germline gives CDR1 MNHEY, CDR2 SMNVEV (reference sequence). V lost 6 bases, J lost 3 bases, and 14 bases stayed unmatched. The CDR3 consists of 17 residues. The CDR3 sequence: CASRVPGGAGRTDTQYF. The CDR3 DNA follows: TGTGCCAGCAGGGTCCCCGGGGGGGCCGGTAGGACAGATACGCAGTATTTT.

This clone was detected once. The chain combines TRBV2 with TRBJ2-5; 7 positions agree with TRBD2. This CDR3 has 15 residues. Germline CDR1 is SNHLY and CDR2 is FYNNEI. V lost 7 bases, J lost 0 bases, and 8 bases stayed unmatched. The CDR3, as DNA: TGTGCCAGCACAGGACTAGGTTCGTACCAAGAGACCCAGTACTTC. Translation gives CASTGLGSYQETQYF. The complete variable domain, with remaining parts taken from reference TRBV2 and TRBJ2-5, reads EPEVTQTPSHQVTQMGQEVILRCVPISNHLYFYWYRQILGQKVEFLVSFYNNEISEKSEIFDDQFSVERPDGSNFTLKIRSTKLEDSAMYFCASTGLGSYQETQYFGPGTRLLVL.

V usage is TRBV14 and J usage is TRBJ2-5, with D perhaps assigned TRBD1 or TRBD2 (5 bases each). The better agreement between TRBJ2-7 and the DNA end casts doubt on the J call. Germline V gene lookup returns CDR1 SGHDN and CDR2 FVKESK. The CDR3 has 15 amino acids. The DNA for the CDR3 is TGTGCCATTCCCCCCTGGGACGGATATTCCTACGAGCAGTACTTC. Amino acids: CAIPPWDGYSYEQYF.

The gene calls are TRBV27 and TRBJ1-2; the D gene is possibly TRBD1 (5 bases). Germline V gene sequence: CDR1 MNHEY, CDR2 SMNVEV (reference sequence). Between the trimmed V and J ends, which lost 6 bases and 5 bases, there was a span of 13 bases. The CDR3 consists of 13 residues. Here the CDR3 DNA reads TGTGCCAGCAGAGGGGAGTCAGGGTATGGCTACACCTTC. It encodes CASRGESGYGYTF.

The CDR3 nucleotides are TGTGCCAGCAGACCACAGGGGGTATCCTACGAGCAGTACTTC. It is translated as CASRPQGVSYEQYF. The chain couples TRBV28 to TRBJ2-7; 8 positions agree with TRBD1. CDR1 is MDHEN, CDR2 SYDVKM, per germline. Unmatched junction bases numbered 5, after V lost 6 bases and J lost 1 base. The CDR3 loop spans 14 amino acids.

V gene TRBV2 combines with J gene TRBJ2-7, with D possibly being TRBD1 (5 bases). The CDR3 has 12 residues. Deletions cut 8 bases from V and 2 bases from J, with 10 bases between. Germline lookup yields CDR1 SNHLY and CDR2 FYNNEI. In DNA, the CDR3 is TGTGCCAGCGGTGGGGCTCCCTACGAGCAGTACTTC. Its translation: CASGGAPYEQYF.

This clone was seen just once. At one boundary the junction diverges from the germline segment, which might be a read error. The chain carries TRBV9 and TRBJ2-7; D not certain. CDR1 and CDR2 (germline): SGDLS, YYNGEE. This CDR3 contains 12 residues. CDR3 protein: CASSVVCIEEYF. The DNA of the CDR3 is TGTGCCAGCAGCGTAGTATGTATCGAGGAGTACTTC.

The chain recombines TRBV11-2 with TRBJ2-7, with a weak D call TRBD1 (5 bases). Trimming shortened V by 1 base and J by 0 bases, and 16 bases separated the two germline ends. The germline gives CDR1 SGHAT, CDR2 FQNNGV. This CDR3 spans 17 amino acids. The CDR3 nucleotides read TGTGCCAGCAGCTTAGGGTTCCTTGACAGTAGCTCCTACGAGCAGTACTTC. The encoded protein is CASSLGFLDSSSYEQYF.

The chain is built from TRBV28 and TRBJ1-3, with a tentative D call TRBD1 (6 bases). The CDR3 is 15 amino acids. The V gene lost 7 bases and the J gene lost 1 base, with 14 bases spanning the gap. Germline loops: CDR1 MDHEN, CDR2 SYDVKM. CDR3 DNA: TGTGCCAGCATCACCCGAGGGGGTTCTGGAAACACCATATATTTT. Translation gives CASITRGGSGNTIYF.

The chain employs TRBV11-2 and TRBJ2-5; D perhaps matches TRBD2 (7 bases). Trimming cost V 4 bases and J 5 bases, with 14 bases left between them. This CDR3 has 14 amino acids. Germline V CDR1 and CDR2: SGHAT, FQNNGV. The CDR3 nucleotides are TGTGCCAGCAGCTCGGCCGGGGGGCAGGAGACCCAGTACTTC. Its translation is CASSSAGGQETQYF.

The rearrangement uses TRBV5-1 and TRBJ1-1, with D maybe TRBD1 (6 bases). The CDR3 loop spans 15 amino acids. Germline CDR1 SGHRS, CDR2 YFSETQ. Deletions cut 5 bases from V and 1 base from J, with 15 bases between. The CDR3 here is CASRRGSGGNTEAFF. CDR3 in DNA: TGCGCCAGCAGAAGGGGGTCAGGCGGGAACACTGAAGCTTTCTTT.

The gene calls are TRBV13 and TRBJ2-5, with 9 bases that match TRBD2. Germline lookup yields CDR1 PRHDT and CDR2 FYEKMQ (reference sequence). The CDR3 has 15 amino acids. V gave up 5 bases and J gave up 5 bases; unmatched junction bases: 9. DNA of the CDR3: TGTGCCAGCAGCATGCAGACTAGCGGTGGGGAGACCCAGTACTTC. Translation: CASSMQTSGGETQYF.

Worth noting for this clone: One junction end disagrees with the germline gene, perhaps due to a read error. The chain carries TRBV10-2 and TRBJ2-7; D is uncertain. The length of the CDR3 is 15 residues. The germline V gene encodes CDR1 WSHSY and CDR2 SAAADI. The CDR3 is CASSEDPRYVEATWF. The CDR3 DNA sequence: TGCGCCAGCAGTGAAGACCCCAGATACGTCGAGGCAACGTGGTTC.

The DNA for the CDR3 is TGTGCCAGCAGTAGGACAGGGAACACCGGGGAGCTGTTTTTT. Residues: CASSRTGNTGELFF. J is TRBJ2-2 and V is TRBV6-5, with TRBD1 identical over 7 bases. Germline CDR1 reads MNHEY; CDR2 reads SVGAGI. The V segment lost 5 bases and the J segment 1 base; nucleotides outside the gene matches: 1. This CDR3 has 14 amino acids.

CDR3 sequence: CASSGKAGGPHEQFF. In DNA form, the CDR3 reads TGTGCCAGCAGCGGAAAAGCGGGAGGGCCTCATGAGCAGTTCTTC. The V call is TRBV9, the J call TRBJ2-1, with 10 nucleotides matching TRBD2. The germline CDR1 and CDR2 sequences are SGDLS and YYNGEE. V gave up 3 bases and J gave up 8 bases; unmatched junction bases: 8. This CDR3 comprises 15 residues.

The chain uses TRBV5-1 and TRBJ2-1; tentative D call: TRBD1 (6 bases). Between the trimmed V and J ends, which lost 1 base and 0 bases, there was a span of 20 bases. Per the germline V gene, CDR1 is SGHRS and CDR2 is YFSETQ. This CDR3 comprises 19 residues. This CDR3 is CASSLSAVWDMSSYNEQFF. The CDR3 DNA reads as TGCGCCAGCAGCTTGAGCGCCGTGTGGGACATGAGCTCCTACAATGAGCAGTTCTTC.

CDR3 residues: CASSEAGRGSQAFF. Here the CDR3 DNA reads TGTGCCAGCAGCGAGGCGGGAAGGGGCAGTCAGGCTTTCTTT. The rearrangement links TRBV7-3 to TRBJ1-1, with a weak D call TRBD1 (5 bases). Germline-derived CDR1 and CDR2 are SGHTA and FQGTGA. Trimming took 5 bases from V and 11 from J, leaving 21 bases between them. This CDR3 spans 14 amino acids.

The gene calls are TRBV7-6 and TRBJ1-2, with TRBD1 matching over 9 bases. The CDR3 runs to 15 residues. Looked up from germline, CDR1 is SGHVS and CDR2 is FNYEAQ. V was pared by 4 bases and J by 4 bases, with 7 bases of the junction left unmatched. The CDR3 spells CASSSPGQGIYGYTF. The DNA for the CDR3 is TGTGCCAGCAGCTCACCGGGACAGGGCATCTATGGCTACACCTTC.

The chain has TRBV11-1 and TRBJ2-7; weak D call: TRBD1 (6 bases). Trimming took off 4 bases at V and 2 bases at J, with 9 bases between the two ends. Germline V gene sequence: CDR1 SGHAT, CDR2 FQDESV (reference sequence). The CDR3 covers 13 residues. CDR3 in DNA: TGTGCCAGCAGCTCAGACAGGACCTACGAGCAGTACTTC. Protein: CASSSDRTYEQYF. The complete variable domain, with remaining parts taken from reference TRBV11-1 and TRBJ2-7, reads EAEVAQSPRYKITEKSQAVAFWCDPISGHATLYWYRQILGQGPELLVQFQDESVVDDSQLPKDRFSAERLKGVDSTLKIQPAELGDSAMYLCASSSDRTYEQYFGPGTRLTVT.

DNA of the CDR3: TGTGCCAGCAGTGTCAGGGCTTACGAGCAGTACTTC. It specifies CASSVRAYEQYF. The chain carries TRBV2 and TRBJ2-7; TRBD1 is a possible D gene (5 bases). The germline V and J ends were trimmed by 4 bases and 4 bases, with 8 bases remaining between them. Germline V gene data show CDR1 as SNHLY and CDR2 as FYNNEI. The CDR3 runs 12 residues.

J is TRBJ2-1 and V is TRBV13; 7 bases are shared with TRBD2. After removal of 4 bases from V and 10 bases from J, the junction contained 10 bases not matched to a gene. The CDR3 extends over 14 amino acids. In germline, CDR1 is PRHDT, CDR2 FYEKMQ (reference sequence). The CDR3 reads CASSWGGSVGEQFF. As DNA, the CDR3 is TGTGCCAGCAGCTGGGGCGGGAGTGTAGGCGAGCAGTTCTTC.